These 30 T cell receptor beta chains were all obtained from the same sample, sequenced in a study of cytomegalovirus exposure and HLA in healthy donors (dated by TCRdb to 2017 to 2019). Libraries were prepared through the immunoSEQ multiplex PCR assay. For the multiplex PCR, a mixture combining 60 forward primers for TCR Vbeta segments and 13 reverse primers for TCR Jbeta segments was used. TCRdb took over this immuneACCESS table, retaining in-frame rearrangements with V and J assigned. Such tables are incomplete; in checked studies, under half of the missing clones stem from an unresolved V gene, and the remainder is unexplained. This sample gives around 150,000 clones in total; about three quarters of them show up just once. The top ten clonotypes cover approximately 1.8% of the sample. Sequences were obtained from PBMCs. These receptors originate from a man aged 35 to 55 in good health and CMV-seronegative.

The gene calls are TRBV7-3 and TRBJ2-2; 16 bases are shared with TRBD2. The germline V gene has CDR1 SGHTA and CDR2 FQGTGA. After removal of 1 base from V and 4 bases from J, the junction contained 6 bases not matched to a gene. There are 19 residues in the CDR3. The CDR3 DNA reads as TGTGCCAGCAGCTTAAAGGCGGGACTAGCGGGGGGGACCACCGGGGAGCTGTTTTTT. It codes for CASSLKAGLAGGTTGELFF. The variable domain in full, completed from reference TRBV7-3 and TRBJ2-2, reads GAGVSQTPSNKVTEKGKYVELRCDPISGHTALYWYRQSLGQGPEFLIYFQGTGAADDSGLPNDRFFAVRPEGSVSTLKIQRTERGDSAVYLCASSLKAGLAGGTTGELFFGEGSRLTVL.

The chain has TRBV28 and TRBJ1-2; D gene unclear. V shed 3 bases and J shed 3 bases, with 8 bases lying between them. CDR1 and CDR2 from the germline V gene are MDHEN and SYDVKM. The CDR3 consists of 13 residues. CDR3 bases: TGTGCCAGCAGTTTTGAGCTCTACTATGGCTACACCTTC. Its protein is CASSFELYYGYTF.

The rearrangement uses TRBV5-6 and TRBJ2-1; perhaps TRBD1 as D (6 bases). This CDR3 comprises 17 residues. V gave up 2 bases and J gave up 5 bases, with 20 bases separating them. Germline V gene sequence: CDR1 SGHDT, CDR2 YYEEEE. CDR3 nucleotides: TGTGCCAGCAGCTTACTATACAGGGTAACAGGGCACAATGAGCAGTTCTTC. Its protein product is CASSLLYRVTGHNEQFF. Full variable domain (missing parts from reference TRBV5-6 and TRBJ2-1): DAGVTQSPTHLIKTRGQQVTLRCSPKSGHDTVSWYQQALGQGPQFIFQYYEEEERQRGNFPDRFSGHQFPNYSSELNVNALLLGDSALYLCASSLLYRVTGHNEQFFGPGTRLTVL.

The chain joins TRBV7-3 to TRBJ2-3; 8 bases map to TRBD1. The CDR3 covers 16 residues. CDR1 is SGHTA and CDR2 is FQGTGA in the germline V gene. Germline trimming cut 5 bases from V and 5 bases from J; bases unmatched to any gene: 12. In DNA form, the CDR3 reads TGTGCCAGCAGCCCTCAGGGGGCTATGGGGGTAGATACGCAGTATTTT. This sequence encodes CASSPQGAMGVDTQYF. Full variable domain (remainder filled in from reference TRBV7-3 and TRBJ2-3): GAGVSQTPSNKVTEKGKYVELRCDPISGHTALYWYRQSLGQGPEFLIYFQGTGAADDSGLPNDRFFAVRPEGSVSTLKIQRTERGDSAVYLCASSPQGAMGVDTQYFGPGTRLTVL.

The V and J genes are TRBV29-1 and TRBJ2-3; D possibly corresponds to TRBD1 (5 bases). CDR1 is SQVTM, CDR2 ANQGSEA, per germline. Trimming took 1 base from V and 3 from J, leaving 14 bases between them. This CDR3 spans 15 amino acids. In DNA form, the CDR3 reads TGCAGCGTTGAAGCCGGACAAGCGTTAACAGATACGCAGTATTTT. The encoded protein is CSVEAGQALTDTQYF.

This chain connects TRBV19 to TRBJ1-4; D is unresolved. Trimming took 2 bases from V and 3 from J, leaving 7 bases between them. Germline V gene data show CDR1 as LNHDA and CDR2 as SQIVND (reference sequence). The CDR3 length is 14 residues. CDR3 nucleotide sequence: TGTGCCAGTAGTATAACGGGTGCTAATGAAAAACTGTTTTTT. Protein product: CASSITGANEKLFF.

The chain employs TRBV10-3 and TRBJ2-3; 7 nucleotides agree with TRBD1. Trimming cost V 4 bases and J 1 base; bases outside gene matches: 11. Germline-derived CDR1 and CDR2 are ENHRY and SYGVKD. This CDR3 spans 17 amino acids. In DNA form, the CDR3 reads TGTGCCATCAGTGTCGGGACAGACTCCGTTGGCACAGATACGCAGTATTTT. Translated, it gives CAISVGTDSVGTDTQYF.

V is TRBV28 and J is TRBJ2-2; 7 nucleotides agree with TRBD1. The CDR3 length is 15 residues. CDR1 MDHEN and CDR2 SYDVKM come from the germline V gene. With 4 bases clipped from V and 6 bases from J, the junction kept 8 bases outside the gene matches. The CDR3 sequence is CASSYRGVISGELFF. The CDR3 bases are TGTGCCAGCAGTTACAGGGGAGTTATCTCCGGGGAGCTGTTTTTT. The whole variable domain, filled in from reference TRBV28 and TRBJ2-2, reads DVKVTQSSRYLVKRTGEKVFLECVQDMDHENMFWYRQDPGLGLRLIYFSYDVKMKEKGDIPEGYSVSREKKERFSLILESASTNQTSMYLCASSYRGVISGELFFGEGSRLTVL.

This chain joins TRBV6-1 and TRBJ2-7, with a tentative D call TRBD2 (7 bases). V was pared by 5 bases and J by 1 base, with 15 bases between. This CDR3 comprises 15 residues. Germline CDR1 is MNHNS and CDR2 is SASEGT. The CDR3 spells CASSPRGAGSYEQYF. The DNA of the CDR3 is TGTGCCAGCAGTCCCCGGGGGGCCGGGTCCTACGAGCAGTACTTC.

This sequence joins TRBV27 and TRBJ2-1; TRBD2 aligns across 9 bases. The length of the CDR3 is 14 residues. Germline CDR1 MNHEY, CDR2 SMNVEV (reference sequence). V lost 5 bases to trimming and J lost 4 bases; unmatched junction nucleotides: 3. CDR3 amino acids: CASSSGGQYNEQFF. CDR3 sequence (DNA): TGTGCCAGCAGTAGCGGGGGGCAGTACAATGAGCAGTTCTTC.

This sequence joins TRBV28 and TRBJ1-6; D is unclear. V was shortened by 7 bases and J by 4 bases, with 17 bases between the two germline ends. From germline, CDR1 is MDHEN and CDR2 SYDVKM. CDR3 length: 16 residues. The CDR3: CASNPDTNGYNSPLHF. In DNA, the CDR3 is TGTGCCAGCAACCCAGACACCAACGGTTATAATTCACCCCTCCACTTT. Filled out from reference TRBV28 and TRBJ1-6, the complete variable domain reads DVKVTQSSRYLVKRTGEKVFLECVQDMDHENMFWYRQDPGLGLRLIYFSYDVKMKEKGDIPEGYSVSREKKERFSLILESASTNQTSMYLCASNPDTNGYNSPLHFGNGTRLTVT.

The genes are TRBV7-8 and TRBJ2-7; unclear D gene. The V gene lost 1 base and the J gene lost 4 bases, with 8 bases spanning the gap. The length of the CDR3 is 13 residues. Germline loops: CDR1 SGHVS, CDR2 FQNEAQ. The CDR3 loop is CASSLVGRYEQYF. CDR3 nucleotides: TGTGCCAGCAGCTTAGTGGGCAGATACGAGCAGTACTTC.

Details on this clone: Other nucleotide sequences from this sample produce the same CDR3. The chain carries TRBV10-3 and TRBJ2-7; the D gene is possibly TRBD1 (6 bases). The V end lost 3 bases, the J end lost 2 bases, and 8 bases lay between the germline ends. This CDR3 region has 13 residues. Germline CDR1 and CDR2: ENHRY and SYGVKD. DNA for the CDR3: TGTGCCATCAGTGAACAGGGAGCCTACGAGCAGTACTTC. Translating gives CAISEQGAYEQYF.

A few counts support this clone. The chain links TRBV19 to TRBJ2-3; D is unresolved. Germline CDR1 reads LNHDA; CDR2 reads SQIVND (reference sequence). Between the trimmed V and J ends, which lost 5 bases and 5 bases, there was a span of 8 bases. The CDR3 runs to 12 residues. CDR3 sequence (DNA): TGTGCCAGTAGTGCCCCCGGAGATACGCAGTATTTT. Encoded protein: CASSAPGDTQYF.

This clone was detected once. The J gene is TRBJ2-1, the V gene TRBV2, with D possibly TRBD2 on 5 matching bases. The germline CDR1 and CDR2 sequences are SNHLY and FYNNEI. V was shortened by 0 bases and J by 1 base, with 7 bases between the two germline ends. This CDR3 is built from 15 residues. The CDR3 is CASSEARVSYNEQFF. CDR3 sequence (DNA): TGTGCCAGCAGTGAAGCGCGGGTTTCCTACAATGAGCAGTTCTTC.

The chain combines TRBV28 with TRBJ1-5, with D unresolved. V lost 6 bases and J 4 bases, leaving 16 bases between the germline ends. CDR1 and CDR2 from the germline V gene are MDHEN and SYDVKM. This CDR3 has 15 residues. The CDR3 spells CASRLRDGSNQPQHF. For the CDR3, the DNA is TGTGCCAGCAGGTTACGGGATGGATCAAATCAGCCCCAGCATTTT.

The J gene is TRBJ1-4, the V gene TRBV7-9; a weak D match, TRBD1 (6 bases). The CDR3 length is 16 residues. Germline lookup yields CDR1 SEHNR and CDR2 FQNEAQ (reference sequence). V was trimmed by 5 bases and J by 4 bases, leaving 17 bases between them. The CDR3 here is CASSIHLQGYNEKLFF. CDR3 DNA: TGTGCCAGCAGCATACACCTACAGGGCTATAATGAAAAACTGTTTTTT. Drawing the rest from reference TRBV7-9 and TRBJ1-4, the complete variable domain is DTGVSQNPRHKITKRGQNVTFRCDPISEHNRLYWYRQTLGQGPEFLTYFQNEAQLEKSRLLSDRFSAERPKGSFSTLEIQRTEQGDSAMYLCASSIHLQGYNEKLFFGSGTQLSVL.

This rearrangement joins TRBV7-2 to TRBJ1-4; 8 nucleotides line up with TRBD1. The germline V gene has CDR1 SGHTA and CDR2 FQGNSA. V trimming: 3 bases; J trimming: 4 bases; junction bases outside the gene matches: 4. This CDR3 contains 15 residues. CDR3 in DNA: TGTGCCAGCAGCTTGATAGACAGGGGTAATGAAAAACTGTTTTTT. It specifies CASSLIDRGNEKLFF.

This chain connects TRBV9 to TRBJ2-3; 9 bases are shared with TRBD2. Losses at the gene ends were 4 bases for V and 3 bases for J; bases not matched to a gene: 9. The CDR3 runs 16 residues. Germline-derived CDR1 and CDR2 are SGDLS and YYNGEE. CDR3 coding DNA: TGTGCCAGCAGCATCTGGGCGGGAGGGATTACAGATACGCAGTATTTT. It codes for CASSIWAGGITDTQYF.

This clone has just a few counts. V and J are TRBV10-1 and TRBJ2-7, with 7 bases that match TRBD2. CDR1 WNHNN and CDR2 SYGVQD come from the germline V gene (reference sequence). The ends lost 4 bases at V and 2 bases at J; junction bases unmatched: 5. The CDR3 is 14 residues long. The CDR3 protein is CASSGLAEPYEQYF. CDR3 coding DNA: TGCGCCAGCAGTGGGCTAGCGGAACCCTACGAGCAGTACTTC.

The gene calls are TRBV6-1 and TRBJ2-7; D perhaps matches TRBD2 (5 bases). The V and J ends lost 2 bases and 9 bases respectively, with 14 bases between them. CDR1 and CDR2 (germline): MNHNS, SASEGT. The CDR3 runs 13 residues. The CDR3 here is CASSEYSLLVQYF. The CDR3 coding sequence is TGTGCCAGCAGTGAATATTCCCTACTAGTGCAGTACTTC.

Here the CDR3 reads CASSARGGLAGANQETQYF. CDR3 nucleotides: TGTGCCAGCAGTGCGAGGGGTGGACTAGCGGGGGCAAATCAAGAGACCCAGTACTTC. The chain combines TRBV5-4 with TRBJ2-5; 13 nucleotides match TRBD2. The germline V gene has CDR1 SGHNT and CDR2 YYREEE (reference sequence). The CDR3 extends over 19 amino acids. V gave up 5 bases and J gave up 2 bases; unmatched junction bases: 15.

This clone was counted only a few times. The genes are TRBV5-6 and TRBJ1-1; D is uncertain. Germline V gene sequence: CDR1 SGHDT, CDR2 YYEEEE. The V gene lost 3 bases and the J gene lost 7 bases, with 10 bases spanning the gap. The CDR3 contains 12 residues. CDR3 region: CASSWNSGEAFF. The CDR3, as DNA: TGTGCCAGCAGCTGGAATTCAGGTGAAGCTTTCTTT.

The CDR3 loop reads CAWSVRDRGGYEQYF. The CDR3 DNA is TGTGCCTGGAGTGTACGGGACAGGGGTGGGTACGAGCAGTACTTC. V usage is TRBV30 and J usage is TRBJ2-7; 10 nucleotides match TRBD1. Looked up from germline, CDR1 is GTSNPN and CDR2 is SVGIG (reference sequence). This CDR3 has 15 residues. Germline trimming cut 0 bases from V and 4 bases from J; bases unmatched to any gene: 6.

This clone was recorded a few times. This chain links TRBV10-3 with TRBJ1-4; D possibly corresponds to TRBD1 (5 bases). The CDR3 is 12 amino acids. Trimming removed 7 bases from V and 2 bases from J, with 5 bases in between. Germline V lookup: CDR1 ENHRY, CDR2 SYGVKD. The CDR3 spells CAIKGTNEKLFF. The DNA for the CDR3 is TGTGCCATCAAGGGGACTAATGAAAAACTGTTTTTT.

The chain links TRBV5-1 to TRBJ1-1; TRBD1 might be the D (6 bases). CDR3 length: 14 amino acids. The ends were cut back, 4 bases at V and 0 bases at J, with 10 bases in the middle. The germline V gene encodes CDR1 SGHRS and CDR2 YFSETQ. The CDR3 sequence is CASSTRDMNTEAFF. CDR3 bases: TGCGCCAGCAGCACCAGGGACATGAACACTGAAGCTTTCTTT.

Points on this clone: One end of the junction fails to match germline, which may point to a read error. The chain recombines TRBV7-2 with TRBJ2-5, with 8 bases that match TRBD2. Germline lookup yields CDR1 SGHTA and CDR2 FQGNSA. This CDR3 is built from 14 residues. The CDR3 DNA follows: TGTGCCAGCAGCTCAACCGGGGGGGAAGATACCCAGTACTTC. Protein sequence: CASSSTGGEDTQYF. Combining the CDR3 with reference TRBV7-2 and TRBJ2-5 gives the whole variable domain GAGVSQSPSNKVTEKGKDVELRCDPISGHTALYWYRQSLGQGLEFLIYFQGNSAPDKSGLPSDRFSAERTGGSVSTLTIQRTQQEDSAVYLCASSSTGGEDTQYFGPGTRLLVL.

The chain uses TRBV28 and TRBJ1-1; 9 bases are a match to TRBD1. The CDR3 extends over 15 amino acids. Germline V CDR1 and CDR2: MDHEN, SYDVKM. V dropped 5 bases and J dropped 5; count of bases not matched to a gene: 9. The CDR3 bases are TGTGCCAGCAGTCCTTGGACAGGGGTGAGGACTGAAGCTTTCTTT. This encodes CASSPWTGVRTEAFF.

This chain joins TRBV5-4 and TRBJ2-1; 9 positions match TRBD1. V gave up 6 bases and J gave up 6 bases; unmatched junction bases: 4. Germline CDR1 and CDR2: SGHNT and YYREEE (reference sequence). The CDR3 loop spans 13 amino acids. Here the CDR3 DNA reads TGTGCCAGCATCTCGACAGGGGGCAATGAGCAGTTCTTC. Translated: CASISTGGNEQFF.

V is TRBV30 and J is TRBJ2-4, with D perhaps TRBD2 (6 bases). Trimming cost V 1 base and J 7 bases, with 8 bases left between them. CDR1 and CDR2 from the germline V gene are GTSNPN and SVGIG (reference sequence). The CDR3 is 12 residues long. The CDR3 nucleotides are TGTGCCTGGAGTGCTGGAGGGAACATTCAGTACTTC. Its translation is CAWSAGGNIQYF.